Each of the 5 T cell receptor beta chains below was sequenced from the same sample in a study of T cell changes during pregnancy in multiple sclerosis. Produced via immunoSEQ multiplex PCR; TCRdb's table is partial and in-frame only. The sample consists of 25,000 to 35,000 clones, roughly 88% of them appearing once. The source material was CD4+ T cells from peripheral blood mononuclear cells, sampled in the first trimester of pregnancy. These receptors came from a female donor in good health, enrolled as a control in a pregnancy study.

V is TRBV5-6 and J is TRBJ2-1, with 11 bases that match TRBD2. J gave up 8 bases and V 4 bases, and 14 bases lay outside the gene matches. Germline V lookup: CDR1 SGHDT, CDR2 YYEEEE. The CDR3 is 17 residues long. CDR3 DNA sequence: TGTGCCAGCAGCGCGCCGGGAACTAGCGGGGGAGGATATGAGCAGTTCTTC. This gives the protein CASSAPGTSGGGYEQFF.

Notes on this clone: This sample also contains other DNA sequences that code for the same CDR3. V and J are TRBV7-2 and TRBJ1-2; D remains ambiguous. The V end was cut by 1 base, the J end by 2 bases, with 5 bases between. The CDR3 contains 13 residues. Germline CDR1 reads SGHTA; CDR2 reads FQGNSA. CDR3 nucleotides: TGTGCCAGCAGCTTAGGAGGGAACTATGGCTACACCTTC. Translation gives CASSLGGNYGYTF. Supplemented by reference TRBV7-2 and TRBJ1-2, the full variable domain reads GAGVSQSPSNKVTEKGKDVELRCDPISGHTALYWYRQSLGQGLEFLIYFQGNSAPDKSGLPSDRFSAERTGGSVSTLTIQRTQQEDSAVYLCASSLGGNYGYTFGSGTRLTVV.

In nucleotides, the CDR3 is TGTGCCATCAGCCCCGACAGGGACGTTGGAAAACTGTTTTTT. Encoded protein: CAISPDRDVGKLFF. The chain joins TRBV10-3 to TRBJ1-4; 7 nucleotides match TRBD1. CDR1 and CDR2 from the germline V gene are ENHRY and SYGVKD. V trimming: 6 bases; J trimming: 10 bases; junction bases outside the gene matches: 11. This CDR3 contains 14 residues.

The V call is TRBV7-2, the J call TRBJ2-3; no definite D call. The CDR3 has 11 amino acids. Germline values: CDR1 SGHTA, CDR2 FQGNSA. V was trimmed by 8 bases and J by 1 base, leaving 4 bases between them. CDR3 in amino acids: CASRGTDTQYF. CDR3 coding DNA: TGTGCCAGCCGGGGCACAGATACGCAGTATTTT.

This clone was recorded a few times. The genes are TRBV10-3 and TRBJ2-7, with a weak D call TRBD2 (5 bases). Trimming took 7 bases from V and 2 from J, leaving 9 bases between them. The germline gives CDR1 ENHRY, CDR2 SYGVKD. The CDR3 is 12 residues long. This chain's CDR3 is CAINEGTYEQYF. CDR3 nucleotides: TGTGCCATCAACGAGGGAACCTACGAGCAGTACTTC.